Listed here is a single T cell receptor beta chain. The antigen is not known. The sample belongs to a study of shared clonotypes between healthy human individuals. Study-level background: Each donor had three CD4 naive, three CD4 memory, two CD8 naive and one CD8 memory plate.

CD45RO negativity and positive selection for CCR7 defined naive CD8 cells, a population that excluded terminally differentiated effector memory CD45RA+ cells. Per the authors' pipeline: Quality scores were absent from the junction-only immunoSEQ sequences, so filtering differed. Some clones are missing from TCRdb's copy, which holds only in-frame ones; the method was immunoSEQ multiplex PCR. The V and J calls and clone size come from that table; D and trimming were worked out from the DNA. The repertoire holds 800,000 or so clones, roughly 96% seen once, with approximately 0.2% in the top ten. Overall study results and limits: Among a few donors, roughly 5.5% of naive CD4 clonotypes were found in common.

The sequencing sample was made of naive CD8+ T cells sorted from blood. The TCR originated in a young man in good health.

The CDR3: CASSRLAGAGNEQFF. CDR3 DNA: TGTGCCAGCAGCAGACTAGCGGGTGCTGGGAATGAGCAGTTCTTC. The gene calls are TRBV7-6 and TRBJ2-1, with 10 bases that match TRBD2. Germline-derived CDR1 and CDR2 are SGHVS and FNYEAQ. The length of the CDR3 is 15 residues. V shed 5 bases, J shed 7 bases, and the junction held 8 bases outside the gene matches.